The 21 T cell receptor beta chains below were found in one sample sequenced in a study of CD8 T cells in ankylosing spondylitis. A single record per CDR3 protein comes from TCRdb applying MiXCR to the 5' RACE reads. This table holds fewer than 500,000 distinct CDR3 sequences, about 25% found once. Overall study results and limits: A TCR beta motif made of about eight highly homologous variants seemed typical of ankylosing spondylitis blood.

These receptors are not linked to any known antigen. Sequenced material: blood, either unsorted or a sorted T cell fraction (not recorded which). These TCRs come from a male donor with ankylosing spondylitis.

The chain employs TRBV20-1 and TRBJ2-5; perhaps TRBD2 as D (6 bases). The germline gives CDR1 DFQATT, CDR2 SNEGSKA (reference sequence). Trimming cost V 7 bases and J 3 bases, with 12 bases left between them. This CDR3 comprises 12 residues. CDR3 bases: TGCAGTGGTGGTGGAGGGAAAGAGACCCAGTACTTC. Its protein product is CSGGGGKETQYF.

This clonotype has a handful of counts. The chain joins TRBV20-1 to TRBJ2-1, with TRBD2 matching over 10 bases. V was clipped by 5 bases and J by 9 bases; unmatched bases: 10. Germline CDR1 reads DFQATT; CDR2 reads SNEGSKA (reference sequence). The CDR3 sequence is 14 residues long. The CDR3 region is CSAGTSVTTSEQFF. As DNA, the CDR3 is TGCAGTGCTGGGACTAGCGTGACTACATCTGAGCAGTTCTTC.

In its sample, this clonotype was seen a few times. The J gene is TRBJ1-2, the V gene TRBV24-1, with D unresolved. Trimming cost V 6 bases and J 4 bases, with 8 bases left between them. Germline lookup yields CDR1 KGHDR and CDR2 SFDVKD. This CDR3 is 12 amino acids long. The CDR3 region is CATSTTSYGYTF. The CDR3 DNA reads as TGTGCCACCAGTACAACTTCCTATGGCTACACCTTC.

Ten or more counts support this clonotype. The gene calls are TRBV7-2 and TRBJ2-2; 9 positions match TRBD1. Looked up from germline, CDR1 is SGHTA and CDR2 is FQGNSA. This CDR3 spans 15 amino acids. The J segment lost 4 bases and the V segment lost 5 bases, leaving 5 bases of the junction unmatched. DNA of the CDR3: TGTGCCAGCAGCAGCCGGACAGGGGCCACCGGGGAGCTGTTTTTT. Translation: CASSSRTGATGELFF.

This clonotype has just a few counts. CDR3 DNA sequence: TGTGCCAGCAGCCCCCCGGGACAGGGTTGGGAGGAGACCCAGTACTTC. Its translation: CASSPPGQGWEETQYF. The chain has TRBV5-6 and TRBJ2-5; 9 bases match TRBD1. The CDR3 loop spans 16 amino acids. V lost 4 bases and J lost 5; bases outside the gene matches: 12. Germline assignment: CDR1 SGHDT and CDR2 YYEEEE.

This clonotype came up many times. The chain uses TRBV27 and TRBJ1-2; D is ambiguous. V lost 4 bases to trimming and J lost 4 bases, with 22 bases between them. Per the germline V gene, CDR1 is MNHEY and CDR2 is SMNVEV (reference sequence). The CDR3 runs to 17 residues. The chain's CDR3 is CASSSLRNIGNGYGYTF. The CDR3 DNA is TGTGCCAGCAGTTCGCTCCGAAACATTGGGAATGGCTATGGCTACACCTTC.

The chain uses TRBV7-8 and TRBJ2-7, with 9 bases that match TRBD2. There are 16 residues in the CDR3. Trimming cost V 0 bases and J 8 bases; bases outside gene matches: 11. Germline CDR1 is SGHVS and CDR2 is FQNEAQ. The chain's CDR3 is CASSLAMTSGGHKQYF. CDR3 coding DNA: TGTGCCAGCAGCTTAGCGATGACTAGCGGAGGCCATAAGCAGTACTTC.

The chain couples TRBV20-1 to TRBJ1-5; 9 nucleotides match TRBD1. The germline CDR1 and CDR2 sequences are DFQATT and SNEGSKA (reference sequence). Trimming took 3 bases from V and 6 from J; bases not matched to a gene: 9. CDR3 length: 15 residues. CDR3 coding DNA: TGCAGTGCTAGGCCCCTACAGGGGGCAGTTCAGCCCCAGCATTTT. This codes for CSARPLQGAVQPQHF.

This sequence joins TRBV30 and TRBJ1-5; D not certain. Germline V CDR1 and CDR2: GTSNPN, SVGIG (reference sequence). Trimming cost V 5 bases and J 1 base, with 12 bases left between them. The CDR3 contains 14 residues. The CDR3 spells CAWQQHRSNQPQHF. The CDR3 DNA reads TGTGCCTGGCAACAGCATCGAAGCAATCAGCCCCAGCATTTT.

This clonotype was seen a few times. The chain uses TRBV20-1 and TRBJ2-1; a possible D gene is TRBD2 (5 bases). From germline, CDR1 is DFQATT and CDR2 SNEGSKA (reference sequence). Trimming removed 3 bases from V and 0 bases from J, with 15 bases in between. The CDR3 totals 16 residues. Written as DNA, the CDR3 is TGCAGTGCTAGGGGTAGCGACGTAGACTCCTACAATGAGCAGTTCTTC. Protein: CSARGSDVDSYNEQFF.

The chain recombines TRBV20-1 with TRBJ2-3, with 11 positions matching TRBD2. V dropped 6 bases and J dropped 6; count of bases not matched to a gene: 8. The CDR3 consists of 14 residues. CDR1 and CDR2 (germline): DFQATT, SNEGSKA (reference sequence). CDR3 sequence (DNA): TGCAGTGCCCCGCTAGCGGGAGGTAGTGATACGCAGTATTTT. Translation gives CSAPLAGGSDTQYF.

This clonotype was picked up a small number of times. DNA for the CDR3: TGCGCCAGCAGCTTGGTGGGACTAGCGGGACCCAATGAGCAGTTCTTC. It yields the protein CASSLVGLAGPNEQFF. The chain is built from TRBV5-1 and TRBJ2-1; 13 bases are a match to TRBD2. The CDR3 sequence is 16 residues long. V lost 0 bases, J lost 6 bases, and 3 bases stayed unmatched. The germline V gene encodes CDR1 SGHRS and CDR2 YFSETQ.

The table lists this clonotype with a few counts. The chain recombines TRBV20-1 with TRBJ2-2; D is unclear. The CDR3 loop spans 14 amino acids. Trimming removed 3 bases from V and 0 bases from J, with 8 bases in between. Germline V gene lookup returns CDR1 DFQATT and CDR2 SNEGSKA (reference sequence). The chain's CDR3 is CSARGGPNTGELFF. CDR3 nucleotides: TGCAGTGCTAGGGGTGGCCCGAACACCGGGGAGCTGTTTTTT.

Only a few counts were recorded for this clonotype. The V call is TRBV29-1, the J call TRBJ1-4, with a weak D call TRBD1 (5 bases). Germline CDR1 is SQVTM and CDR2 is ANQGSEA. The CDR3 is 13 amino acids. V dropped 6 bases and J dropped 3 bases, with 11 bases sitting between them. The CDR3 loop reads CSVFGASNEKLFF. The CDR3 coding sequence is TGCAGCGTCTTCGGGGCATCTAATGAAAAACTGTTTTTT.

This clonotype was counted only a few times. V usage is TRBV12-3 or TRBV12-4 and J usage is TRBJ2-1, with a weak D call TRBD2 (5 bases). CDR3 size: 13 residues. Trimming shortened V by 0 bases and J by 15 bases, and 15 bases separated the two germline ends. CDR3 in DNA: TGTGCCAGCAGTTTAGCCGGAGGATTCCACCCGTTCTTC. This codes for CASSLAGGFHPFF.

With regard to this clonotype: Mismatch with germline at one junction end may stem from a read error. CDR3 loop: CAASDLPAGTSGTRSYNEQFF. CDR3 DNA: TGTGCCGCCAGTGATCTCCCCGCCGGGACTAGCGGGACCCGCTCCTACAATGAGCAGTTCTTC. The J gene is TRBJ2-1, the V gene TRBV24-1; TRBD2 agrees at 13 bases. CDR3 length equals 21 residues. Germline V gene sequence: CDR1 KGHDR, CDR2 SFDVKD.

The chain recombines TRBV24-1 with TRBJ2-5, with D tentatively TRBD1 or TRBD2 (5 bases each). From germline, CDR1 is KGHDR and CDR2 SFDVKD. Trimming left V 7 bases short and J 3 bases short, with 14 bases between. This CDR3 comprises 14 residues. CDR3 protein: CATSAGTAKETQYF. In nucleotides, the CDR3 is TGTGCCACCAGCGCTGGGACCGCCAAAGAGACCCAGTACTTC.

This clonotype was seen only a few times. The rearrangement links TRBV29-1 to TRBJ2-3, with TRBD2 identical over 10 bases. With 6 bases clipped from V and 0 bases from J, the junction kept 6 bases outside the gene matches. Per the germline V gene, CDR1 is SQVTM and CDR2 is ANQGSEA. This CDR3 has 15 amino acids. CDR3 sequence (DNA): TGCAGCGTCCAACCGACTAGCGGGAGCACAGATACGCAGTATTTT. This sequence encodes CSVQPTSGSTDTQYF.

The DNA of the CDR3 is TGTGCCAGCAGCCCGCCCCCCGGGCGGGAAGCCTCCGGGGAGCTGTTTTTT. Protein product: CASSPPPGREASGELFF. The rearrangement joins TRBV14 to TRBJ2-2; tentatively, D is TRBD2 (6 bases). V shed 4 bases and J shed 6 bases, with 21 bases lying between them. The CDR3 is made up of 17 amino acids. Germline V gene sequence: CDR1 SGHDN, CDR2 FVKESK.

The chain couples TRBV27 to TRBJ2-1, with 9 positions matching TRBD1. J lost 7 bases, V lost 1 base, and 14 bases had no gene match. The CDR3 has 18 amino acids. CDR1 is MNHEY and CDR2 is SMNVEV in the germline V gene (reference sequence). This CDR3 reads CASSLYPTIGTGLNEQFF. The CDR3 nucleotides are TGTGCCAGCAGTTTATATCCCACCATCGGGACAGGGCTTAATGAGCAGTTCTTC.

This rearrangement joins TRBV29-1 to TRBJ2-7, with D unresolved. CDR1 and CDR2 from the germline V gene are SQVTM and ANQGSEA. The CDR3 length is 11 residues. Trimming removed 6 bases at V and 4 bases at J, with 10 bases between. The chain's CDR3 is CSVYSNYEQYF. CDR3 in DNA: TGCAGCGTATACAGTAATTACGAGCAGTACTTC.